This passage covers 22 T cell receptor beta chains from one sample sequenced in a study of CD8+CD57+ T cells in acquired aplastic anemia. TCR beta VDJ and CDR3 profiles were obtained from a genomic DNA template. From the reads, TCRdb called clonotypes with MiXCR, one entry per CDR3 protein. The table lists over 35,000 distinct CDR3 sequences, roughly two thirds of them singletons. Source material: sorted CD4+, CD8+, or CD8+CD57+ T cells (not recorded which) from PBMCs. These TCRs come from a human donor in good health, serving as a control.

This chain connects TRBV2 to TRBJ1-2, with a tentative D call TRBD1 (6 bases). The germline CDR1 and CDR2 sequences are SNHLY and FYNNEI. The CDR3 runs to 13 residues. Trimming shortened V by 7 bases and J by 2 bases, and 11 bases separated the two germline ends. The CDR3 here is CASIGTSNYGYTF. In DNA form, the CDR3 reads TGTGCCAGCATAGGGACATCGAACTATGGCTACACCTTC.

The table lists this clonotype with many counts. In DNA form, the CDR3 reads TGTGCCAGCAGCTTTCGGCATATCGGGGTCCCCGGAAACACCATATATTTT. Translated, it gives CASSFRHIGVPGNTIYF. The chain recombines TRBV5-6 with TRBJ1-3; no clear D gene. Trimming cost V 2 bases and J 4 bases, with 19 bases left between them. The CDR3 has 17 amino acids. Germline V gives CDR1 SGHDT, CDR2 YYEEEE.

The chain has TRBV24-1 and TRBJ2-3; D tentatively reads TRBD1 or TRBD2 (5 bases each). The germline gives CDR1 KGHDR, CDR2 SFDVKD. Trimming stripped 8 bases from V and 0 bases from J, with 11 bases between. The CDR3 covers 14 residues. The CDR3 here is CATMGTVSTDTQYF. Written as DNA, the CDR3 is TGTGCCACCATGGGGACGGTGAGCACAGATACGCAGTATTTT.

The chain joins TRBV20-1 to TRBJ2-1; D remains unclear. V was clipped by 5 bases and J by 8 bases, with 13 bases between them. The CDR3 covers 12 residues. Per the germline V gene, CDR1 is DFQATT and CDR2 is SNEGSKA (reference sequence). In DNA, the CDR3 is TGCAGTGCTTTCCAAGGGAACCATGAGCAGTTCTTC. It encodes CSAFQGNHEQFF.

CDR3 sequence (DNA): TGTGCCAGTAGTATCACAGATACGCAGTATTTT. It encodes CASSITDTQYF. V gene TRBV19 combines with J gene TRBJ2-3; D gene uncertain. The CDR3 has 11 residues. Per the germline V gene, CDR1 is LNHDA and CDR2 is SQIVND (reference sequence). Trimming removed 3 bases at V and 2 bases at J, with 0 bases between.

The rearrangement uses TRBV11-1 and TRBJ1-4; no clear D gene. Germline V lookup: CDR1 SGHAT, CDR2 FQDESV (reference sequence). This CDR3 is 18 amino acids long. Trimming removed 7 bases from V and 0 bases from J, with 21 bases in between. The CDR3 region has the DNA TGTGCCAGCACTATAGGGCGGATAGGGCCCACAACTAATGAAAAACTGTTTTTT. As protein: CASTIGRIGPTTNEKLFF.

This chain uses TRBV10-3 with TRBJ1-2, with 10 bases aligning to TRBD1. J gave up 5 bases and V 10 bases, and 4 bases lay outside the gene matches. This CDR3 region has 12 residues. Germline V lookup: CDR1 ENHRY, CDR2 SYGVKD. CDR3 DNA: TGTGCCACCGGACAGGGGGATTATGGCTACACCTTC. Translation: CATGQGDYGYTF.

The J gene is TRBJ2-7, the V gene TRBV20-1; the D gene is possibly TRBD1 (6 bases). Looked up from germline, CDR1 is DFQATT and CDR2 is SNEGSKA (reference sequence). This CDR3 region has 11 residues. The V end was cut by 3 bases, the J end by 8 bases, with 11 bases between. The CDR3 reads CSASRGGKQYF. The CDR3 DNA reads TGCAGTGCTAGCAGGGGTGGCAAGCAGTACTTC.

This clonotype occurred many times. The chain has TRBV11-1 and TRBJ1-3; no clear D gene. Germline assignment: CDR1 SGHAT and CDR2 FQDESV (reference sequence). The germline V and J ends were trimmed by 5 bases and 4 bases, with 15 bases remaining between them. The CDR3 runs 15 residues. DNA for the CDR3: TGTGCCAGCAGCCCGACAATGGGTGCCGGAAACACCATATATTTT. Its protein is CASSPTMGAGNTIYF. The full variable domain, rest sourced from reference TRBV11-1 and TRBJ1-3, is EAEVAQSPRYKITEKSQAVAFWCDPISGHATLYWYRQILGQGPELLVQFQDESVVDDSQLPKDRFSAERLKGVDSTLKIQPAELGDSAMYLCASSPTMGAGNTIYFGEGSWLTVV.

Comments on this clonotype: Relative to the germline gene, one junction end is altered; a read error may explain this. This sequence joins TRBV10-3 and TRBJ2-1, with 8 nucleotides matching TRBD2. Germline CDR1 is ENHRY and CDR2 is SYGVKD. There are 18 residues in the CDR3. CDR3 bases: TGTGCCAGCAGTGCTGGGGGGGCGGGGGGCAAGAATTACAATGAGCAGTTCTTC. Protein: CASSAGGAGGKNYNEQFF.

V is TRBV2 and J is TRBJ1-6, with TRBD1 matching 9 bases. Trimming cost V 2 bases and J 9 bases; bases outside gene matches: 11. The CDR3 extends over 17 amino acids. Germline loops: CDR1 SNHLY, CDR2 FYNNEI. The CDR3 is CASSETKSTGGVSPLHF. The CDR3 bases are TGTGCCAGCAGTGAAACGAAATCGACAGGGGGAGTTTCACCCCTCCACTTT.

This CDR3 reads CSALHTNTEAFF. The CDR3 DNA reads TGCAGCGCCCTACACACGAACACTGAAGCTTTCTTT. The chain has TRBV29-1 and TRBJ1-1; D not certain. V lost 7 bases, J lost 1 base, and 10 bases lay in between. The CDR3 has 12 residues. Germline V gene data show CDR1 as SQVTM and CDR2 as ANQGSEA.

This chain links TRBV7-8 with TRBJ2-7; D is tentatively TRBD1 or TRBD2 (5 bases each). The CDR3 consists of 13 residues. Looked up from germline, CDR1 is SGHVS and CDR2 is FQNEAQ. Trimming cost V 4 bases and J 2 bases, with 9 bases left between them. CDR3 amino acids: CASSWDVAYEQYF. The CDR3 nucleotides are TGTGCCAGCAGCTGGGACGTAGCCTACGAGCAGTACTTC.

This clonotype was detected ten times or more. V and J are TRBV2 and TRBJ1-1; 9 bases fit TRBD1. The CDR3 spans 16 residues. V trimming: 6 bases; J trimming: 5 bases; junction bases outside the gene matches: 13. Per germline, CDR1 SNHLY and CDR2 FYNNEI. The DNA for the CDR3 is TGTGCCAGCAGCGGGGACAGGGTGCATTCTTGGACTGAAGCTTTCTTT. Translated: CASSGDRVHSWTEAFF.

This clonotype was recorded many times. DNA for the CDR3: TGCGCCAGCAGCCAAGATGGGGGGAATGAGCAGTTCTTC. It translates to CASSQDGGNEQFF. The V gene is TRBV4-3, the J gene TRBJ2-1; D possibly corresponds to TRBD2 (6 bases). CDR1 LGHNA and CDR2 YSLEER come from the germline V gene. V was cut by 0 bases and J by 7 bases, with 7 bases left in between. The CDR3 covers 13 residues.

This clonotype was seen repeatedly, ten times or more. The rearrangement uses TRBV12-3 or TRBV12-4 and TRBJ2-1, with D perhaps TRBD1 (6 bases). This CDR3 comprises 14 residues. V lost 4 bases, J lost 6 bases, and 13 bases lay in between. In DNA, the CDR3 is TGTGCCAGCAGTTCACTCCAGGGGCCCAATGAGCAGTTCTTC. Residues: CASSSLQGPNEQFF.

Concerning this clonotype itself: At one end, the junction sequence differs from germline, possibly due to a read error. This chain uses TRBV11-2 with TRBJ1-4, with 7 bases that match TRBD1. This CDR3 has 15 residues. CDR1 is SGHAT, CDR2 FQNNGV, per germline. CDR3 residues: CASSQEGTVNERLFF. CDR3 DNA sequence: TGTGCCAGCAGCCAAGAGGGGACAGTGAACGAAAGACTGTTTTTT.

This clonotype was found once. The chain employs TRBV25-1 and TRBJ2-5; D uncertain. This CDR3 comprises 17 residues. V dropped 6 bases and J dropped 1 base, with 21 bases sitting between them. Germline CDR1 MGHDK, CDR2 SYGVNS. In nucleotides, the CDR3 is TGTGCCAGCAGCTTAGGCAGTGGGAACTCCGGCCAAGAGACCCAGTACTTC. This translates into CASSLGSGNSGQETQYF.

This clonotype was observed at least ten times. The CDR3 DNA follows: TGTGCCAGCCTAGCCAGCGGCACAGATACGCAGTATTTT. Its translation is CASLASGTDTQYF. This chain connects TRBV11-2 to TRBJ2-3, with a possible D match to TRBD2 (5 bases). CDR1 and CDR2 from the germline V gene are SGHAT and FQNNGV. This CDR3 spans 13 amino acids. Trimming removed 8 bases at V and 1 base at J, with 10 bases between.

The rearrangement links TRBV5-1 to TRBJ2-3; a weak D match, TRBD2 (6 bases). Germline-derived CDR1 and CDR2 are SGHRS and YFSETQ. V dropped 5 bases and J dropped 4 bases, with 17 bases sitting between them. The CDR3 is made up of 15 amino acids. The chain's CDR3 is CASSGGSGPADTQYF. The CDR3 bases are TGCGCCAGCAGTGGAGGTAGCGGTCCCGCAGATACGCAGTATTTT.

This clonotype appeared many times. CDR3 protein: CASSTSSDTSEAFF. Here the CDR3 DNA reads TGTGCCAGCAGCACGAGTTCGGACACCTCCGAAGCTTTCTTT. The J gene is TRBJ1-1, the V gene TRBV9; possible D gene TRBD1, 5 bases. The germline V gene encodes CDR1 SGDLS and CDR2 YYNGEE. The V and J ends lost 4 bases and 8 bases respectively, with 18 bases between them. The CDR3 extends over 14 amino acids.

The chain joins TRBV7-3 to TRBJ2-5; D call uncertain. The CDR3 extends over 13 amino acids. V lost 5 bases, J lost 2 bases, and 9 bases lay in between. In germline, CDR1 is SGHTA, CDR2 FQGTGA. The CDR3 DNA reads TGTGCCAGCAGCACCGTCCAACAAGAGACCCAGTACTTC. As protein: CASSTVQQETQYF. The full variable domain, with the rest looked up from reference TRBV7-3 and TRBJ2-5, is GAGVSQTPSNKVTEKGKYVELRCDPISGHTALYWYRQSLGQGPEFLIYFQGTGAADDSGLPNDRFFAVRPEGSVSTLKIQRTERGDSAVYLCASSTVQQETQYFGPGTRLLVL.